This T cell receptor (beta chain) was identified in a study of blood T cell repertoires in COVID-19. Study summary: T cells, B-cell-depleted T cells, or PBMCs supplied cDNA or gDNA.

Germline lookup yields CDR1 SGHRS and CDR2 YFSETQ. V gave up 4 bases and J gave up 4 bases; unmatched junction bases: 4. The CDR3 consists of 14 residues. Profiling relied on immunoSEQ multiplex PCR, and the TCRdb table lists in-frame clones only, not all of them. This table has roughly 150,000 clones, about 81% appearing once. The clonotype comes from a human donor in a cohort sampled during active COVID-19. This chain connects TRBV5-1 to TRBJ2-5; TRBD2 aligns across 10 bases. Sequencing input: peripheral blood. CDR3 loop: CASSKSGGVETQYF. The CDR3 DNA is TGCGCCAGCAGCAAGAGCGGGGGGGTAGAGACCCAGTACTTC.